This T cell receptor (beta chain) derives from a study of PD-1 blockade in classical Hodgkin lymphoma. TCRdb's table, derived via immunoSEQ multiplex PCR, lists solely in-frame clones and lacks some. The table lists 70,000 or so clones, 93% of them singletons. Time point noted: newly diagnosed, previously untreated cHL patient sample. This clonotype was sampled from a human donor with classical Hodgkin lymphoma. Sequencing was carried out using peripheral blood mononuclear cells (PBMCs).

CDR3 coding DNA: TGTGCCAGCAGCCCCAAGGGACAGGGGCTGAACACTGAAGCTTTCTTT. Amino acid sequence: CASSPKGQGLNTEAFF. This chain uses TRBV7-8 with TRBJ1-1; 10 bases align to TRBD1. V trimming: 5 bases; J trimming: 0 bases; junction bases outside the gene matches: 6. This CDR3 region has 16 residues. The germline CDR1 and CDR2 sequences are SGHVS and FQNEAQ.